These 6 T cell receptor beta chains were all obtained from the same sample, sequenced in a study of molecular identifiers for immune sequencing clone quantification. MiXCR was run by TCRdb on the PCR reads, yielding one entry per CDR3 protein. The repertoire consists of 250,000 to 400,000 distinct CDR3 sequences, with over 20% occurring once and the leading ten covering approximately 0.84%. Sample: naive CD8+ T cells from blood, with Jurkat cell RNA spiked in. Specified subset: FACS-sorted CD8+CD4-CCR7+CD45RA+ naive T cells. These receptors all stem from a human donor in good health. Some libraries in this study had Jurkat cell RNA spiked in.

The chain combines TRBV20-1 with TRBJ2-7; D is undetermined. The CDR3 extends over 14 amino acids. Trimming stripped 7 bases from V and 0 bases from J, with 16 bases between. Germline V gene sequence: CDR1 DFQATT, CDR2 SNEGSKA (reference sequence). In nucleotides, the CDR3 is TGCAGTGTAAGACGAGCGACCGACTCCTACGAGCAGTACTTC. Protein: CSVRRATDSYEQYF.

This clonotype was seen a few times. V is TRBV27 and J is TRBJ2-3, with 8 bases that match TRBD2. Looked up from germline, CDR1 is MNHEY and CDR2 is SMNVEV (reference sequence). This CDR3 spans 14 amino acids. V lost 4 bases, J lost 4 bases, and 4 bases stayed unmatched. The CDR3 region is CASSSLLAADTQYF. The CDR3 nucleotides are TGTGCCAGCAGTTCATTACTAGCGGCAGATACGCAGTATTTT.

This clonotype was picked up many times. DNA of the CDR3: TGCAGTGCTGGGAATACTAGCGACTATTACAATGAGCAGTTCTTC. Its protein product is CSAGNTSDYYNEQFF. The gene calls are TRBV20-1 and TRBJ2-1; TRBD2 agrees at 7 bases. CDR3 length equals 15 residues. Germline values: CDR1 DFQATT, CDR2 SNEGSKA (reference sequence). V shed 5 bases and J 4 bases; nucleotides not matched to a gene: 11.

About this clonotype: This could be a read error, since a much larger clone is one nucleotide away. The chain joins TRBV28 to TRBJ2-3; 12 positions match TRBD2. Looked up from germline, CDR1 is MDHEN and CDR2 is SYDVKM. Germline trimming cut 7 bases from V and 8 bases from J; bases unmatched to any gene: 16. The CDR3 spans 17 residues. Written as DNA, the CDR3 is TGTGCCAGCATTCCAAGACCTAGCGGGAGGGTCGGAGGTACGCAGTATTTT. Its protein is CASIPRPSGRVGGTQYF. Together with reference TRBV28 and TRBJ2-3, the CDR3 gives the full variable domain: DVKVTQSSRYLVKRTGEKVFLECVQDMDHENMFWYRQDPGLGLRLIYFSYDVKMKEKGDIPEGYSVSREKKERFSLILESASTNQTSMYLCASIPRPSGRVGGTQYFGPGTRLTVL.

This clonotype was found a few times. V and J are TRBV7-9 and TRBJ2-3; TRBD2 matches at 11 bases. The CDR3 runs to 21 residues. V lost 1 base, J lost 4 bases, and 19 bases stayed unmatched. Germline V gene lookup returns CDR1 SEHNR and CDR2 FQNEAQ (reference sequence). CDR3 residues: CASSLDGQGPRLAGPPDTQYF. The CDR3 DNA follows: TGTGCCAGCAGCTTAGATGGGCAGGGGCCGAGACTAGCGGGGCCCCCAGATACGCAGTATTTT.

This clonotype was found many times. The chain has TRBV5-4 and TRBJ2-3; 10 positions match TRBD2. Trimming at V came to 7 bases and at J to 2 bases, leaving 16 bases not matched to a gene. Germline lookup yields CDR1 SGHNT and CDR2 YYREEE (reference sequence). This CDR3 spans 18 amino acids. The CDR3 sequence is CASSGTSANLPDTDTQYF. CDR3 sequence (DNA): TGTGCCAGCTCGGGGACTAGCGCGAACCTACCAGACACAGATACGCAGTATTTT. Full variable domain (missing parts from reference TRBV5-4 and TRBJ2-3): ETGVTQSPTHLIKTRGQQVTLRCSSQSGHNTVSWYQQALGQGPQFIFQYYREEENGRGNFPPRFSGLQFPNYSSELNVNALELDDSALYLCASSGTSANLPDTDTQYFGPGTRLTVL.